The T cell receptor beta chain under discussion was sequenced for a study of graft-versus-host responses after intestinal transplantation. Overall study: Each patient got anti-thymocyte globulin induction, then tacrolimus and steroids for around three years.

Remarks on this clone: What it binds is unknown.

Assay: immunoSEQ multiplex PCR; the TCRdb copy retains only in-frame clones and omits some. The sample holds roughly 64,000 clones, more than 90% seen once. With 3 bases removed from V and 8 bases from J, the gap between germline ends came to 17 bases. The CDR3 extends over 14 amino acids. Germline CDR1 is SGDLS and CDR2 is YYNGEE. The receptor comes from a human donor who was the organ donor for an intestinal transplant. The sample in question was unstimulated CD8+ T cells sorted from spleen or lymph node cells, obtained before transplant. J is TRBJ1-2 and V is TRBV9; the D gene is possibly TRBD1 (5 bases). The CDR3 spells CASSDSQGWGGYTF. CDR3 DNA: TGTGCCAGCAGCGACTCGCAGGGTTGGGGAGGCTACACCTTC.